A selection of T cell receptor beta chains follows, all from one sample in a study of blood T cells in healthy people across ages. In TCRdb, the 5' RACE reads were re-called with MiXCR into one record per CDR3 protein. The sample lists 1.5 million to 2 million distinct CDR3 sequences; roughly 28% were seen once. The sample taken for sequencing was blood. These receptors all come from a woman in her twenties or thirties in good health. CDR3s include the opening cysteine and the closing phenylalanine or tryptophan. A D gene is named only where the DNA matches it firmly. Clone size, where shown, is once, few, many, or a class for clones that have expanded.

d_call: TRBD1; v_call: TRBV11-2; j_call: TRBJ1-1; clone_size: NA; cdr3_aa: CASGGTGGNTEAFF; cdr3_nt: TGTGCCAGCGGTGGGACAGGGGGGAACACTGAAGCTTTCTTT
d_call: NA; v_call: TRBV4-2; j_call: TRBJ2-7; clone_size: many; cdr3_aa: CASSQVSTSNEQYF; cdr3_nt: TGTGCCAGCAGCCAAGTTAGCACGAGCAACGAGCAGTACTTC
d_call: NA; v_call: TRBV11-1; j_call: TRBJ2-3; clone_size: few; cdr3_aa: CASSGWGTDTQYF; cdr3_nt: TGTGCCAGCAGCGGCTGGGGGACCGATACGCAGTATTTT
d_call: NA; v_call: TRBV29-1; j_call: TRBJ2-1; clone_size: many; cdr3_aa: CSVSPGSINEQFF; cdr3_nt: TGCAGCGTTTCCCCAGGGAGTATCAATGAGCAGTTCTTC
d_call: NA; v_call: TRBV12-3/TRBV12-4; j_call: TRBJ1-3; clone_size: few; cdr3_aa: CASSPTASGNTIYF; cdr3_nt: TGTGCCAGCAGTCCGACAGCCTCTGGAAACACCATATATTTT
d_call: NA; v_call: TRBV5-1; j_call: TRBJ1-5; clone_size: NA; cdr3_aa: CASSPTLGVWPQHF; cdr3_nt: TGCGCCAGCAGTCCAACACTTGGGGTCTGGCCCCAGCATTTT
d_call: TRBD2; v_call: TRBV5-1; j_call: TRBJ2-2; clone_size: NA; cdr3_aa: CASKLASGVEELFF; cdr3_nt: TGCGCCAGCAAGCTGGCTAGCGGGGTCGAGGAGCTGTTTTTT
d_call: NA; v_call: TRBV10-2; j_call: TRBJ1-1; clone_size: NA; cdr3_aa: CASSGTLFNTEAFF; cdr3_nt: TGCGCCAGCTCCGGGACCCTTTTTAACACTGAAGCTTTCTTT
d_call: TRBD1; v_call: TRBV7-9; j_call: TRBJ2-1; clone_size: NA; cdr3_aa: CASSLGQGEGYEQFF; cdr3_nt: TGTGCCAGCAGCCTGGGACAGGGAGAAGGCTATGAGCAGTTCTTC
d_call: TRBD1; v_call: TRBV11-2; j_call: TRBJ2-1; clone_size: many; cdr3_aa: CASSLGGTGVNEQFF; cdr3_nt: TGTGCCAGCAGCTTAGGCGGGACAGGGGTCAATGAGCAGTTCTTC
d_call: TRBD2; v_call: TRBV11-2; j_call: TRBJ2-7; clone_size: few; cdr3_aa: CASSVGLAGAPYEQYF; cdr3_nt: TGTGCCAGCAGCGTGGGACTAGCGGGAGCACCGTACGAGCAGTACTTC
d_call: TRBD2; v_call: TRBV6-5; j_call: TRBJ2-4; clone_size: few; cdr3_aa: CASRIAGGNEQYF; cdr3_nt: TGTGCCTCAAGGATAGCGGGAGGGAATGAGCAGTACTTC
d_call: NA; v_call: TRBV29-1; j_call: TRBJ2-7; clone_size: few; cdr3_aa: CSVEWRDNEQYF; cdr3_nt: TGCAGCGTTGAATGGAGAGACAATGAGCAGTACTTC
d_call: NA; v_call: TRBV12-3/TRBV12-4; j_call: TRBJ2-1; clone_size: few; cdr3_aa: CASSLALNIPNEQFF; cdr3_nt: TGTGCCAGCAGTTTAGCGCTAAATATTCCCAATGAGCAGTTCTTC
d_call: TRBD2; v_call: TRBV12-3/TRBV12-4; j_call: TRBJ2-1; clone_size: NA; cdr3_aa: CASSSGRAGGAYNEQFF; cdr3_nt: TGTGCCAGCAGTTCCGGCCGGGCGGGAGGTGCCTACAATGAGCAGTTCTTC
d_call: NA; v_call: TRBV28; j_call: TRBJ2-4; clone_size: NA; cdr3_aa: CASSWSAKNIQYF; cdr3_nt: TGTGCCAGCAGTTGGAGCGCCAAAAACATTCAGTACTTC
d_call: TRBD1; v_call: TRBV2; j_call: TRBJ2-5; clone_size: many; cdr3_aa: CASSPGQGASETQYF; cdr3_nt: TGTGCCAGCAGCCCGGGACAGGGGGCATCTGAGACCCAGTACTTC
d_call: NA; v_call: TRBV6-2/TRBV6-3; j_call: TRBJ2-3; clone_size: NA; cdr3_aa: CASSWPVLDTQYF; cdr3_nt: TGTGCCAGCAGTTGGCCCGTCTTGGATACGCAGTATTTT
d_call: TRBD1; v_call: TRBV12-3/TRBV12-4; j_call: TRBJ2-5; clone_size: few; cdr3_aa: CASSSSGTGAQEIQYF; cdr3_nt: TGTGCCAGCAGTTCATCCGGGACAGGGGCCCAAGAGATCCAGTACTTC
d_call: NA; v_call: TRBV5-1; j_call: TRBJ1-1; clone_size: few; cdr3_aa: CASSIQGGGTEAFF; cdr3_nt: TGCGCCAGCAGCATTCAGGGTGGGGGGACTGAAGCTTTCTTT
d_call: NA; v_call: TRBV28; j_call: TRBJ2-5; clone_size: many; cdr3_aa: CASSSQGTQYF; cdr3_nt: TGTGCCAGCAGTTCCCAGGGGACCCAGTACTTC
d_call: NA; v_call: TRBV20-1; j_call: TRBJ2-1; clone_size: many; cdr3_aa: CSARVGSAYNEQFF; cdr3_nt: TGCAGTGCTAGAGTCGGTAGCGCCTACAATGAGCAGTTCTTC
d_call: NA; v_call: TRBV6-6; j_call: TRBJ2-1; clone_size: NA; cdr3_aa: CASSYRASYNERFF; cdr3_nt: TGTGCCAGCAGTTACCGGGCCTCCTACAATGAGCGGTTCTTC
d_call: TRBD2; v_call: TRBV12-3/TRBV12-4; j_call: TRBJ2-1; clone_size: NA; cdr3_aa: CASNVAGEYNEQFF; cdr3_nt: TGTGCCAGCAACGTAGCGGGAGAATACAATGAGCAGTTCTTC
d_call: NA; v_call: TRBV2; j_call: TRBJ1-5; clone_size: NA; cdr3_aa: CASSHRSSNQPQHF; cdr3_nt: TGTGCCAGCAGTCATAGATCGAGCAATCAGCCCCAGCATTTT
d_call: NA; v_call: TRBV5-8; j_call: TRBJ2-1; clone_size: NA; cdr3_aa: CASSLEVGGFYNEQFF; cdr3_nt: TGTGCCAGCAGCTTGGAGGTCGGGGGCTTCTACAATGAGCAGTTCTTC
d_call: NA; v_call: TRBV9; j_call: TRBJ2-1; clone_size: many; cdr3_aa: CASSVGQGGYNEQFF; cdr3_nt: TGTGCCAGCAGCGTAGGTCAGGGGGGCTACAATGAGCAGTTCTTC
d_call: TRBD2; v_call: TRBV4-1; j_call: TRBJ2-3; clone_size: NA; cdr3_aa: CASSQMGSGGATDTQYF; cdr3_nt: TGCGCCAGCAGCCAAATGGGCAGCGGGGGGGCAACAGATACGCAGTATTTT
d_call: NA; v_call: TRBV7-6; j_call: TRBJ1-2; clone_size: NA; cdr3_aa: CASSLEVQGGYGYTF; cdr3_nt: TGTGCCAGCAGCTTAGAGGTTCAGGGTGGCTATGGCTACACCTTC
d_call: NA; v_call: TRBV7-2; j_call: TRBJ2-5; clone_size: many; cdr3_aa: CASSPGGGRVETQYF; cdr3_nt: TGTGCCAGCAGCCCTGGTGGGGGGCGCGTGGAGACCCAGTACTTC
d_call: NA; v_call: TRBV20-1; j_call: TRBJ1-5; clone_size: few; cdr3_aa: CSAGDQDQPQHF; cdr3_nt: TGCAGTGCTGGAGATCAGGATCAGCCCCAGCATTTT
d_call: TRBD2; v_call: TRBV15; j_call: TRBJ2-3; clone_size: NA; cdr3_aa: CATSRGGRGSTDTQYF; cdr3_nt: TGTGCCACCAGCAGAGGAGGGAGGGGAAGCACAGATACGCAGTATTTT
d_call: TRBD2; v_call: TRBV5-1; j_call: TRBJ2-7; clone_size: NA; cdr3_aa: CASSPSPGTSGRTNEQYF; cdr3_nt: TGCGCCAGCAGCCCCTCCCCCGGGACTAGCGGGAGAACCAACGAGCAGTACTTC
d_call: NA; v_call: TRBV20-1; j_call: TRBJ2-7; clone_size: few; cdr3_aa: CSASRNSYNEQYF; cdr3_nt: TGCAGTGCTAGTCGGAACTCCTACAATGAGCAGTACTTC
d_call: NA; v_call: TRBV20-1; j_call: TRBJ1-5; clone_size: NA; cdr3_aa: CSARDLYMRGSVEGPQHF; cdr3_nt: TGCAGTGCTAGAGATCTTTATATGAGGGGCAGTGTGGAAGGACCCCAGCATTTT